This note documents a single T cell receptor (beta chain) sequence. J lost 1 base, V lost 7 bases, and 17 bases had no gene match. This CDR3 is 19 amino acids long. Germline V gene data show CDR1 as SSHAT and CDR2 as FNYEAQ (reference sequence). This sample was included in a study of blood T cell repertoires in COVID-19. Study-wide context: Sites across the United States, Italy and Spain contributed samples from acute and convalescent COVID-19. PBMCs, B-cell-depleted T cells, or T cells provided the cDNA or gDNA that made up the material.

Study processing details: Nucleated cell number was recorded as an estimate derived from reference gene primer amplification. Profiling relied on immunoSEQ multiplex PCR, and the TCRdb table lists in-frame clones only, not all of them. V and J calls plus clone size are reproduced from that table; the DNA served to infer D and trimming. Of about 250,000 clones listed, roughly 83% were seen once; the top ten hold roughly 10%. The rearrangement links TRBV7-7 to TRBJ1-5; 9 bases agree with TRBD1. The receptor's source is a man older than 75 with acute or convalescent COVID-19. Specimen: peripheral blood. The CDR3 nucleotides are TGTGCCAGCACCCTGACGGGACAGGGCGGGCGTTCAAGCAATCAGCCCCAGCATTTT. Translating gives CASTLTGQGGRSSNQPQHF. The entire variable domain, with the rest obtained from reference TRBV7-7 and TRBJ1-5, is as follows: GAGVSQSPRYKVTKRGQDVTLRCDPISSHATLYWYQQALGQGPEFLTYFNYEAQPDKSGLPSDRFSAERPEGSISTLTIQRTEQRDSAMYRCASTLTGQGGRSSNQPQHFGDGTRLSIL.